This passage covers 28 T cell receptor beta chains from one sample sequenced in a study of blood T cell repertoires in COVID-19. Profiling relied on immunoSEQ multiplex PCR, and the TCRdb table lists in-frame clones only, not all of them. The sample records 70,000 or so clones, 86% being singletons. The sequencing input was peripheral blood. The receptors were sampled from a man in his forties with COVID-19, enrolled during active disease.

V usage is TRBV27 and J usage is TRBJ2-3; 7 nucleotides line up with TRBD1. Germline-derived CDR1 and CDR2 are MNHEY and SMNVEV (reference sequence). The CDR3 is 17 amino acids. The V and J ends lost 1 base and 2 bases, in that order; junction bases with no gene match: 9. The CDR3 is CASSLWVGGGSTDTQYF. DNA for the CDR3: TGTGCCAGCAGTTTATGGGTAGGGGGCGGGTCCACAGATACGCAGTATTTT.

This clone was found a few times. This chain joins TRBV28 and TRBJ1-5; tentative D call: TRBD1 (6 bases). The germline V and J ends were trimmed by 5 bases and 5 bases, with 7 bases remaining between them. The CDR3 has 12 amino acids. Germline lookup yields CDR1 MDHEN and CDR2 SYDVKM. This CDR3 reads CASSQGYQPQHF. CDR3 bases: TGTGCCAGCAGTCAGGGGTATCAGCCCCAGCATTTT.

This clone showed up just once. The junction does not match germline at one end; this may be a read error. CDR3 sequence: CASRRNTGELFF. CDR3 nucleotide sequence: TGCGCTAGTAGAAGGAACACCGGGGAGCTGTTTTTT. This rearrangement joins TRBV12-3 or TRBV12-4 to TRBJ2-2, with unresolved D. CDR3 size: 12 residues.

The rearrangement links TRBV5-4 to TRBJ2-5; D may be TRBD2 (7 bases). Germline CDR1 SGHNT, CDR2 YYREEE (reference sequence). The CDR3 is made up of 15 amino acids. V lost 7 bases and J lost 1, with 17 bases in between. This CDR3 reads CASLDRGARQETQYF. The CDR3 bases are TGTGCCAGCCTCGATCGGGGGGCTCGCCAAGAGACCCAGTACTTC.

This sequence joins TRBV5-1 and TRBJ2-7; no clear D. This CDR3 is built from 13 residues. Germline V gives CDR1 SGHRS, CDR2 YFSETQ. The germline V and J ends were trimmed by 3 bases and 6 bases, with 13 bases remaining between them. The CDR3 protein is CASSSRVSPEQYF. CDR3 sequence (DNA): TGCGCCAGCAGCTCGAGAGTCTCCCCCGAGCAGTACTTC. Using reference TRBV5-1 and TRBJ2-7 for the parts outside the CDR3, the full variable domain is KAGVTQTPRYLIKTRGQQVTLSCSPISGHRSVSWYQQTPGQGLQFLFEYFSETQRNKGNFPGRFSGRQFSNSRSEMNVSTLELGDSALYLCASSSRVSPEQYFGPGTRLTVT.

J is TRBJ2-3 and V is TRBV30; perhaps TRBD2 as D (5 bases). The germline V gene encodes CDR1 GTSNPN and CDR2 SVGIG (reference sequence). V lost 0 bases, J lost 6 bases, and 7 bases lay in between. The CDR3 extends over 12 amino acids. This CDR3 is CAWSVPGDTQYF. CDR3 sequence (DNA): TGTGCCTGGAGTGTACCGGGGGATACGCAGTATTTT.

The rearrangement links TRBV7-9 to TRBJ1-4, with a possible D match to TRBD1 (5 bases). CDR3 size: 13 residues. Germline V CDR1 and CDR2: SEHNR, FQNEAQ (reference sequence). Deletions cut 11 bases from V and 4 bases from J, with 14 bases between. The CDR3 region has the DNA TGTGCCGGATCAATAGGGGTTAATGAAAAACTGTTTTTT. It is translated as CAGSIGVNEKLFF.

This chain links TRBV5-1 with TRBJ2-2; TRBD2 agrees at 11 bases. There are 18 residues in the CDR3. After removal of 0 bases from V and 4 bases from J, the junction contained 8 bases not matched to a gene. Germline CDR1 reads SGHRS; CDR2 reads YFSETQ. CDR3 amino acids: CASSLGLAGGTFTGELFF. In DNA, the CDR3 is TGCGCCAGCAGCTTGGGGCTAGCGGGGGGCACATTCACCGGGGAGCTGTTTTTT.

This clone appeared a single time. The V call is TRBV10-1, the J call TRBJ2-1; 12 bases are shared with TRBD2. CDR3 length equals 13 residues. V lost 8 bases and J lost 9; bases outside the gene matches: 5. CDR1 WNHNN and CDR2 SYGVQD come from the germline V gene (reference sequence). CDR3 residues: CASRPSGGGEQFF. DNA of the CDR3: TGCGCCAGCCGGCCTAGCGGGGGGGGTGAGCAGTTCTTC.

The chain has TRBV7-9 and TRBJ2-5; a possible D gene is TRBD2 (5 bases). The V gene lost 4 bases and the J gene lost 5 bases, with 17 bases spanning the gap. CDR3 length: 15 amino acids. Germline values: CDR1 SEHNR, CDR2 FQNEAQ (reference sequence). CDR3 sequence reads: CASSSRLPARETQYF. CDR3 nucleotide sequence: TGTGCCAGCAGCTCCAGACTACCCGCCAGGGAGACCCAGTACTTC. Using reference TRBV7-9 and TRBJ2-5 for the parts outside the CDR3, the full variable domain is DTGVSQNPRHKITKRGQNVTFRCDPISEHNRLYWYRQTLGQGPEFLTYFQNEAQLEKSRLLSDRFSAERPKGSFSTLEIQRTEQGDSAMYLCASSSRLPARETQYFGPGTRLLVL.

In this sample, this clone turned up a few times. The rearrangement uses TRBV14 and TRBJ1-3; D is undetermined. The CDR3 contains 16 residues. CDR1 is SGHDN and CDR2 is FVKESK in the germline V gene. V lost 3 bases to trimming and J lost 0 bases, with 12 bases between them. This chain's CDR3 is CASSHYAPLSGNTIYF. Written as DNA, the CDR3 is TGTGCCAGCAGCCACTACGCCCCACTCTCTGGAAACACCATATATTTT.

CDR3 in DNA: TGTGCCAGCAGTTTAACAGGGGAAGATACGCAGTATTTT. It is translated as CASSLTGEDTQYF. The chain joins TRBV5-4 to TRBJ2-3, with 7 bases identical to TRBD1. J gave up 5 bases and V 5 bases, and 5 bases lay outside the gene matches. CDR3 size: 13 residues. Germline CDR1 is SGHNT and CDR2 is YYREEE (reference sequence). The variable domain in full, completed from reference TRBV5-4 and TRBJ2-3, reads ETGVTQSPTHLIKTRGQQVTLRCSSQSGHNTVSWYQQALGQGPQFIFQYYREEENGRGNFPPRFSGLQFPNYSSELNVNALELDDSALYLCASSLTGEDTQYFGPGTRLTVL.

The rearrangement uses TRBV3-1 (or the pseudogene TRBV3-2) and TRBJ1-3; TRBD1 might be the D (5 bases). V dropped 1 base and J dropped 1 base, with 11 bases sitting between them. The CDR3 has 16 amino acids. CDR1 is LGHDT and CDR2 is YNNKEL in the germline V gene (reference sequence). CDR3 DNA: TGTGCCAGCAGCCAAGGTTGGGGGGATTCTGGAAACACCATATATTTT. Translated: CASSQGWGDSGNTIYF.

This sequence joins TRBV28 and TRBJ1-4; maybe TRBD1 (6 bases). This CDR3 spans 15 amino acids. The germline V gene encodes CDR1 MDHEN and CDR2 SYDVKM. The V end was cut by 2 bases, the J end by 8 bases, with 15 bases between. The CDR3 sequence is CASSLPVDSKEKLFF. Here the CDR3 DNA reads TGTGCCAGCAGTTTACCTGTGGACAGTAAAGAAAAACTGTTTTTT.

This chain connects TRBV5-1 to TRBJ1-2; TRBD1 matches 12 bases. V lost 5 bases to trimming and J lost 7 bases; unmatched junction nucleotides: 6. The CDR3 is 14 amino acids. Germline CDR1 reads SGHRS; CDR2 reads YFSETQ. The CDR3 protein is CASRPGQGAPGYTF. The DNA of the CDR3 is TGCGCCAGCAGGCCGGGACAGGGGGCGCCTGGCTACACCTTC.

The rearrangement links TRBV4-1 to TRBJ2-1; 7 bases align to TRBD2. V trimming: 3 bases; J trimming: 8 bases; junction bases outside the gene matches: 13. The germline CDR1 and CDR2 sequences are MGHRA and YSYEKL. The CDR3 sequence is 16 residues long. The CDR3 region is CASSHSLAEKGDEQFF. As DNA, the CDR3 is TGCGCCAGCAGCCACTCTCTAGCGGAAAAAGGTGATGAGCAGTTCTTC.

V is TRBV5-5 and J is TRBJ2-7, with 9 nucleotides matching TRBD1. V shed 3 bases, J shed 0 bases, and the junction held 1 base outside the gene matches. The germline V gene encodes CDR1 SGHKS and CDR2 YYEKEE (reference sequence). The CDR3 covers 14 residues. The CDR3 DNA follows: TGTGCCAGCAGCTGGGACAGGGTCTCCTACGAGCAGTACTTC. This translates into CASSWDRVSYEQYF.

CDR3 protein: CAWSAFETSTEAFF. DNA of the CDR3: TGTGCCTGGAGCGCTTTCGAGACATCCACTGAAGCTTTCTTT. The chain has TRBV30 and TRBJ1-1; the D is unclear. Trimming left V 3 bases short and J 4 bases short, with 15 bases between. Per germline, CDR1 GTSNPN and CDR2 SVGIG (reference sequence). The CDR3 covers 14 residues. Using reference TRBV30 and TRBJ1-1 for the parts outside the CDR3, the full variable domain is SQTIHQWPATLVQPVGSPLSLECTVEGTSNPNLYWYRQAAGRGLQLLFYSVGIGQISSEVPQNLSASRPQDRQFILSSKKLLLSDSGFYLCAWSAFETSTEAFFGQGTRLTVV.

This clone occurred once. One end of the junction fails to match germline, which may point to a read error. V and J are TRBV5-4 and TRBJ2-3; a weak D match, TRBD2 (6 bases). Germline V lookup: CDR1 SGHNT, CDR2 YYREEE (reference sequence). This CDR3 has 14 residues. CDR3 DNA: TGTGCCAGCAACTTGCCGGGACTCACAGATACGCAGTATTTT. This encodes CASNLPGLTDTQYF.

This rearrangement joins TRBV5-5 to TRBJ1-5; a possible D gene is TRBD1 (6 bases). V gave up 0 bases and J gave up 1 base, with 20 bases separating them. Germline assignment: CDR1 SGHKS and CDR2 YYEKEE (reference sequence). The CDR3 totals 19 residues. This chain's CDR3 is CASSLANGARQGSNQPQHF. CDR3 coding DNA: TGTGCCAGCAGCTTGGCGAACGGGGCCCGCCAGGGGAGCAATCAGCCCCAGCATTTT.

The gene calls are TRBV30 and TRBJ2-4; D is unclear. Germline CDR1 reads GTSNPN; CDR2 reads SVGIG (reference sequence). With 0 bases removed from V and 6 bases from J, the gap between germline ends came to 9 bases. The CDR3 runs 13 residues. The chain's CDR3 is CAWSVGSLNIQYF. In nucleotides, the CDR3 is TGTGCCTGGAGTGTCGGGTCGTTAAACATTCAGTACTTC.

This clone has a handful of counts. V is TRBV7-9 and J is TRBJ2-7; no clear D gene. CDR3 size: 14 residues. Germline lookup yields CDR1 SEHNR and CDR2 FQNEAQ (reference sequence). Trimming took off 1 base at V and 2 bases at J, with 9 bases between the two ends. This CDR3 reads CASSLGTDTYEQYF. CDR3 coding DNA: TGTGCCAGCAGCTTAGGCACTGATACCTACGAGCAGTACTTC.

The genes are TRBV29-1 and TRBJ1-1, with 7 bases identical to TRBD1. Per the germline V gene, CDR1 is SQVTM and CDR2 is ANQGSEA. Trimming cost V 4 bases and J 7 bases; bases outside gene matches: 15. There are 15 residues in the CDR3. DNA for the CDR3: TGCAGCGTTGGCCTATATTCGAGGGGGCGAATTGAAGCTTTCTTT. As protein: CSVGLYSRGRIEAFF.

This chain uses TRBV6-2 or TRBV6-3 with TRBJ1-2; D is perhaps TRBD1 (5 bases). The germline V and J ends were trimmed by 0 bases and 2 bases, with 7 bases remaining between them. Germline lookup yields CDR1 MNHEY and CDR2 SVGEGT. The CDR3 extends over 14 amino acids. The CDR3 DNA follows: TGTGCCAGCAGTTACTCTGGGGCGAACTATGGCTACACCTTC. It specifies CASSYSGANYGYTF.

The chain recombines TRBV4-1 with TRBJ1-6; no clear D gene. This CDR3 is 15 amino acids long. V was shortened by 1 base and J by 8 bases, with 12 bases between the two germline ends. The germline CDR1 and CDR2 sequences are MGHRA and YSYEKL. The CDR3 DNA follows: TGCGCCAGCAGCCAAGTGTCAGGTGAATATTCACCCCTCCACTTT. It translates to CASSQVSGEYSPLHF.

The chain combines TRBV28 with TRBJ2-3; TRBD2 matches 12 bases. CDR1 is MDHEN and CDR2 is SYDVKM in the germline V gene. Trimming took 5 bases from V and 5 from J; bases not matched to a gene: 14. There are 18 residues in the CDR3. The CDR3 DNA reads TGTGCCAGCAGTCCGCCGGCGCTAGCGGGGGGGCTTAAAGATACGCAGTATTTT. It specifies CASSPPALAGGLKDTQYF.

The V gene is TRBV4-2, the J gene TRBJ2-3, with TRBD2 identical over 9 bases. CDR3 length: 18 amino acids. Germline V gene sequence: CDR1 LGHNA, CDR2 YNFKEQ. V gave up 4 bases and J gave up 0 bases; unmatched junction bases: 11. CDR3 coding DNA: TGTGCCAGCAGCCCTAGCGGGGACCTTAGGGGGAGCACAGATACGCAGTATTTT. Translation gives CASSPSGDLRGSTDTQYF.

This clone turned up a few times. The CDR3 DNA follows: TGTGCCAGCAGAATGAACAGGGTGGAATCACCCCTCCACTTT. Its protein is CASRMNRVESPLHF. V gene TRBV28 combines with J gene TRBJ1-6; tentative D call: TRBD1 (6 bases). The V end was cut by 6 bases, the J end by 10 bases, with 16 bases between. This CDR3 has 14 amino acids. Germline CDR1 MDHEN, CDR2 SYDVKM.